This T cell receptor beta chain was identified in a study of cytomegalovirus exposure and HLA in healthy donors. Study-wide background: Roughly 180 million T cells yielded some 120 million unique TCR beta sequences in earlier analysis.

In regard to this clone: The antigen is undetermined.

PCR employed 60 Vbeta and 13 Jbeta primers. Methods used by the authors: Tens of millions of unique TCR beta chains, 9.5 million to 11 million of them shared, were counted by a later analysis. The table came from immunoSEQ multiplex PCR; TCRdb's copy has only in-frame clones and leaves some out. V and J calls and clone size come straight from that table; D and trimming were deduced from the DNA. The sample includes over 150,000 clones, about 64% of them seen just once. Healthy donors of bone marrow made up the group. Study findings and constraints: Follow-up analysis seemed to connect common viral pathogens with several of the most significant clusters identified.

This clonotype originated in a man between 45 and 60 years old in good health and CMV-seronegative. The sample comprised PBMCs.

The CDR3 here is CASRGTDNTGELFF. As DNA, the CDR3 is TGTGCCAGCAGGGGGACAGATAACACCGGGGAGCTGTTTTTT. The chain combines TRBV5-4 with TRBJ2-2; 7 bases align to TRBD1. The junction had 3 bases not matched to a gene; V was cut back by 5 bases and J by 2 bases. There are 14 residues in the CDR3. CDR1 is SGHNT and CDR2 is YYREEE in the germline V gene (reference sequence).